This T cell receptor beta chain was sequenced in a study of T cell responses to AZD1222 COVID-19 vaccine. As for the study in general: Pooling was applied to second doses at about 4 or about 12 weeks. The study's findings and limits: Distributed over spike, vaccine-associated CD4 TCRs predominated at 160-218 and 743-854. Rises in breadth and depth of Spike-specific TCRs came after two AZD1222 doses. Donors, mostly white British, included more females; clonal diversity was possibly underestimated.

The protocol was immunoSEQ multiplex PCR, while the TCRdb copy is restricted to in-frame clones and leaves out a portion. The sample lists 84,000 or so clones, about 86% occurring once. On this clone: Antigen: not known.

The source was peripheral blood, collected on day 0 of AZD1222 vaccination. This receptor was identified in an adult in good health.

CDR3 residues: CASTSRGARSGNTIYF. The CDR3, as DNA: TGTGCCAGTACTTCAAGGGGGGCCCGCTCTGGAAACACCATATATTTT. The chain employs TRBV19 and TRBJ1-3; D might be TRBD1 (6 bases). V lost 7 bases and J lost 0, with 16 bases in between. The CDR3 totals 16 residues. The germline V gene encodes CDR1 LNHDA and CDR2 SQIVND (reference sequence).